This TCR beta chain stems from a study of CXCR3-negative and CXCR3-positive naive CD8 T cells. The study, taken as a whole, reports: Naive cells that were CXCR3-positive had more hydrophobic TRB CDR3s (compared with CXCR3-negative naive cells).

This CDR3 region has 14 residues. Germline values: CDR1 SQVTM, CDR2 ANQGSEA. A word on this clonotype: What it recognizes is unknown.

Carrying UMI labels, the TRB cDNA libraries were prepared through 5' RACE. TCRdb re-called the 5' RACE reads and gives one entry per CDR3 protein, without DNA. This repertoire includes under 150,000 distinct CDR3 sequences. The chain carries TRBV29-1 and TRBJ2-1; TCRdb gives TRBD1 as the D gene, but with no DNA this cannot be confirmed. The specimen was naive CXCR3+ CD8+ T cells from blood. Documented subset: CD45RO-CCR7+CD27+CD95- naive CD8+ T cells expressing CXCR3 (TNR3+). This clonotype was sampled from a human donor in good health. Some clones in this sample may be carry-over from other donors' samples. The CDR3 here is CSVGREAIYNEQFF.